This TCR beta chain was identified in a study of blood T cell repertoires in COVID-19. Assay: immunoSEQ multiplex PCR; the TCRdb copy retains only in-frame clones and omits some. The sample has tens of thousands of clones; 89% are singletons. A few counts support this clone. V gave up 0 bases and J gave up 4 bases; unmatched junction bases: 6. Looked up from germline, CDR1 is SGDLS and CDR2 is YYNGEE. The CDR3 contains 16 residues. The source is a man in his 60s with acute or convalescent COVID-19. The gene calls are TRBV9 and TRBJ2-5; 10 positions match TRBD2. Sequences were obtained from peripheral blood. The CDR3 DNA sequence: TGTGCCAGCAGCGTAGCTCCAGCGGGGGGGGTAGAGACCCAGTACTTC. This gives the protein CASSVAPAGGVETQYF. The whole variable domain, filled in from reference TRBV9 and TRBJ2-5, reads DSGVTQTPKHLITATGQRVTLRCSPRSGDLSVYWYQQSLDQGLQFLIQYYNGEERAKGNILERFSAQQFPDLHSELNLSSLELGDSALYFCASSVAPAGGVETQYFGPGTRLLVL.